The clone carrying this T cell receptor beta chain has just a few counts. The antigen is unknown. CDR1 and CDR2 from the germline V gene are SGHDT and YYEEEE. CDR3 size: 14 residues. V lost 4 bases to trimming and J lost 4 bases; unmatched junction nucleotides: 6. This entry belongs to a study of blood T cells in healthy people across ages. Overall study: Template switching captured about one barcoded beta molecule per two T cells.

Study outcomes and limitations: Aged donors had fewer naive CD4+ cells and lower diversity than long-lived donors. Researchers judged that diversity estimates from one million T cells fell short of true values.

Primers used in a second PCR of about 7 to 12 cycles were a sample-barcoded 5' primer and a J-beta primer mix. Individual samples furnished no less than 2.5 million CDR3-containing paired-end reads apiece. TCRdb independently ran MiXCR on the 5' RACE reads; one entry per CDR3 protein. The sample records roughly 900,000 distinct CDR3 sequences, more than 25% being singletons. This sequence joins TRBV5-6 and TRBJ1-2, with TRBD1 matching over 8 bases. This clonotype was sampled from a woman aged 80 or over in good health. The sample was blood. CDR3 DNA: TGTGCCAGCAGCCCCAGGGGGCGAATCTATGGCTACACCTTC. Translation: CASSPRGRIYGYTF. Supplemented by reference TRBV5-6 and TRBJ1-2, the full variable domain reads DAGVTQSPTHLIKTRGQQVTLRCSPKSGHDTVSWYQQALGQGPQFIFQYYEEEERQRGNFPDRFSGHQFPNYSSELNVNALLLGDSALYLCASSPRGRIYGYTFGSGTRLTVV.